A selection of T cell receptor beta chains follows, all from one sample in a study of T cells in Graves' hyperthyroidism and ophthalmopathy. Each CDR3 protein gets one entry after TCRdb re-called the multiplex PCR reads with MiXCR. Of 560,000 or so distinct CDR3 sequences listed, 20% were seen once; the top ten hold approximately 48%. The source material was blood. The origin of the receptors is a middle-aged man with Graves' ophthalmopathy. Both conserved end residues are part of each CDR3. D genes are given only for firm matches. Clone sizes are given selectively: once, few, many, or a class where the clone is expanded.

j_gene: TRBJ2-2; abundance: -; d_gene: -; v_gene: TRBV4-1; CDR3aa: CASSVTPNTGELFF; CDR3nt: TGCGCCAGCAGCGTAACACCTAACACCGGGGAGCTGTTTTTT
j_gene: TRBJ2-7; abundance: few; d_gene: -; v_gene: TRBV5-1; CDR3aa: CASSLEQGPYYEQYF; CDR3nt: TGCGCCAGCAGCTTGGAACAGGGCCCTTACTACGAGCAGTACTTC
j_gene: TRBJ2-1; abundance: few; d_gene: TRBD2; v_gene: TRBV10-1; CDR3aa: CASSSSGATYNEQFF; CDR3nt: TGCGCCAGCAGTTCTAGCGGGGCAACCTACAATGAGCAGTTCTTC
j_gene: TRBJ2-3; abundance: -; d_gene: -; v_gene: TRBV18; CDR3aa: CASPPRTDTQYF; CDR3nt: TGTGCCAGCCCGCCGAGGACAGATACGCAGTATTTT
j_gene: TRBJ1-2; abundance: few; d_gene: TRBD1; v_gene: TRBV10-3; CDR3aa: CASSLGQGVSYGYTF; CDR3nt: TGTGCCAGCAGCCTCGGACAGGGGGTTAGCTATGGCTACACCTTC
j_gene: TRBJ2-6; abundance: -; d_gene: -; v_gene: TRBV2; CDR3aa: CASDPGKFSGANVLTF; CDR3nt: TGTGCCAGCGACCCAGGAAAGTTCTCTGGGGCCAACGTCCTGACTTTC
j_gene: TRBJ1-1; abundance: -; d_gene: TRBD1; v_gene: TRBV6-1; CDR3aa: CATLPPPSGGRGAEAFF; CDR3nt: TGTGCCACCCTACCCCCCCCATCAGGGGGCCGTGGAGCTGAAGCTTTCTTT
j_gene: TRBJ2-7; abundance: few; d_gene: -; v_gene: TRBV2; CDR3aa: CASSSGQSFDEQYF; CDR3nt: TGTGCCAGCAGTTCTGGACAATCGTTCGACGAGCAGTACTTC
j_gene: TRBJ2-5; abundance: -; d_gene: TRBD1; v_gene: TRBV7-2; CDR3aa: CASSRGQGEAQYF; CDR3nt: TGTGCCAGCAGCAGGGGACAGGGAGAGGCCCAGTACTTC
j_gene: TRBJ2-1; abundance: many; d_gene: -; v_gene: TRBV10-3; CDR3aa: CAISAPGAWEQFF; CDR3nt: TGTGCCATCAGTGCCCCCGGGGCATGGGAGCAGTTCTTC
j_gene: TRBJ1-2; abundance: many; d_gene: -; v_gene: TRBV11-1; CDR3aa: CASSLGDIGYTF; CDR3nt: TGTGCCAGCAGCTTAGGGGACATCGGCTACACCTTC
j_gene: TRBJ2-5; abundance: -; d_gene: -; v_gene: TRBV6-1; CDR3aa: CASSQTGGKVTQYF; CDR3nt: TGTGCCAGCAGTCAGACGGGGGGCAAGGTGACCCAGTACTTC
j_gene: TRBJ2-7; abundance: few; d_gene: TRBD1; v_gene: TRBV7-9; CDR3aa: CASSAGTVSYEQYF; CDR3nt: TGTGCCAGCAGCGCCGGGACAGTATCCTACGAGCAGTACTTC
j_gene: TRBJ2-3; abundance: few; d_gene: TRBD1; v_gene: TRBV28; CDR3aa: CASRPPGQGTDTQYF; CDR3nt: TGTGCCAGCAGGCCCCCGGGACAGGGGACAGATACGCAGTATTTT
j_gene: TRBJ1-1; abundance: few; d_gene: TRBD1; v_gene: TRBV30; CDR3aa: CAWKKGDRGNTEAFF; CDR3nt: TGTGCCTGGAAAAAGGGGGACAGGGGTAACACTGAAGCTTTCTTT
j_gene: TRBJ2-7; abundance: -; d_gene: -; v_gene: TRBV7-8; CDR3aa: CASSAEDRPRTSYEQYF; CDR3nt: TGTGCCAGCAGCGCTGAGGACCGGCCTCGAACCTCCTACGAGCAGTACTTC
j_gene: TRBJ1-5; abundance: many; d_gene: -; v_gene: TRBV28; CDR3aa: CASSFPTGYQPQHF; CDR3nt: TGTGCCAGCAGTTTCCCGACAGGTTATCAGCCCCAGCATTTT
j_gene: TRBJ2-7; abundance: few; d_gene: TRBD2; v_gene: TRBV30; CDR3aa: CAWSVLAGGPGYEQYF; CDR3nt: TGTGCCTGGAGTGTCTTAGCGGGAGGGCCGGGATACGAGCAGTACTTC
j_gene: TRBJ2-1; abundance: many; d_gene: TRBD2; v_gene: TRBV12-3/TRBV12-4; CDR3aa: CASSLAGGTTNEQFF; CDR3nt: TGTGCCAGCAGTTTGGCGGGGGGCACGACAAATGAGCAGTTCTTC
j_gene: TRBJ1-5; abundance: few; d_gene: -; v_gene: TRBV10-3; CDR3aa: CAISQGAGGNQPQHF; CDR3nt: TGTGCCATCAGCCAAGGGGCAGGGGGCAATCAGCCCCAGCATTTT
j_gene: TRBJ2-2; abundance: -; d_gene: -; v_gene: TRBV20-1; CDR3aa: CSARDTPGSGELFF; CDR3nt: TGCAGTGCTAGGGACACCCCTGGTTCCGGGGAGCTGTTTTTT
j_gene: TRBJ1-2; abundance: -; d_gene: -; v_gene: TRBV12-5; CDR3aa: CASGIYGYTF; CDR3nt: TGTGCTAGTGGGATCTATGGCTACACCTTC
j_gene: TRBJ2-1; abundance: many; d_gene: -; v_gene: TRBV18; CDR3aa: CASSSVGAGDYNEQFF; CDR3nt: TGTGCCAGCTCGTCCGTGGGGGCGGGAGACTACAATGAGCAGTTCTTC
j_gene: TRBJ2-6; abundance: few; d_gene: -; v_gene: TRBV20-1; CDR3aa: CSAPDSGANVLTF; CDR3nt: TGCAGTGCCCCCGACTCTGGGGCCAACGTCCTGACTTTC
j_gene: TRBJ2-3; abundance: -; d_gene: -; v_gene: TRBV20-1; CDR3aa: CSASPGPDTQYF; CDR3nt: TGCAGTGCTTCCCCGGGACCAGATACGCAGTATTTT
j_gene: TRBJ2-4; abundance: few; d_gene: -; v_gene: TRBV3-1; CDR3aa: CASSQAEAELAKNIQYF; CDR3nt: TGTGCCAGCAGCCAAGCGGAAGCGGAACTAGCCAAAAACATTCAGTACTTC
j_gene: TRBJ2-1; abundance: few; d_gene: -; v_gene: TRBV10-3; CDR3aa: CAISGVRDEQFF; CDR3nt: TGTGCCATCAGTGGGGTTAGGGATGAGCAGTTCTTC
j_gene: TRBJ1-1; abundance: many; d_gene: -; v_gene: TRBV29-1; CDR3aa: CSVDRPENTEAFF; CDR3nt: TGCAGCGTTGACCGACCGGAGAACACTGAAGCTTTCTTT
j_gene: TRBJ2-1; abundance: few; d_gene: TRBD2; v_gene: TRBV19; CDR3aa: CASSLAGLNEQFF; CDR3nt: TGTGCCAGTAGCCTAGCGGGCCTCAATGAGCAGTTCTTC
j_gene: TRBJ2-1; abundance: few; d_gene: -; v_gene: TRBV29-1; CDR3aa: CSVVLNNEQFF; CDR3nt: TGCAGCGTTGTACTTAACAATGAGCAGTTCTTC
j_gene: TRBJ1-5; abundance: -; d_gene: -; v_gene: TRBV19; CDR3aa: CASSPQGWGQPQHF; CDR3nt: TGTGCCAGTAGCCCACAGGGTTGGGGTCAGCCCCAGCATTTT
j_gene: TRBJ1-2; abundance: many; d_gene: -; v_gene: TRBV7-2; CDR3aa: CASSRPMLRGYTF; CDR3nt: TGTGCCAGCAGCCGACCTATGCTGCGAGGCTACACCTTC
j_gene: TRBJ2-1; abundance: many; d_gene: -; v_gene: TRBV2; CDR3aa: CASSGSKGYNEQFF; CDR3nt: TGTGCCAGCAGTGGGAGTAAAGGCTACAATGAGCAGTTCTTC